These T cell receptor beta chains were read from a single sample in a study of CD8 T cells in ankylosing spondylitis. TCRdb re-called the 5' RACE reads with MiXCR, one entry per CDR3 protein. Among about 460,000 distinct CDR3 sequences listed, approximately 5.3% were seen once. The sample consisted of blood, either unsorted or a sorted T cell fraction (not recorded which). The receptors derive from a male donor with ankylosing spondylitis. The conserved cysteine and the conserved F or W are not part of the CDR3 here.

TRBJ2-7,TRBV5-5,ASSRDYSSYEQY
TRBJ2-5,TRBV20-1,SARAGGKETQY
TRBJ2-1,TRBV29-1,SVFSPTGAVYNEQF
TRBJ2-4,TRBV5-1,ASSLAGTSGDPSRNIQY
TRBJ1-2,TRBV6-1,ASSEGTWGYT
TRBJ1-1,TRBV10-3,ATSRLQGLGLDTEAF
TRBJ1-3,TRBV28,ASSLRFRGNTIY
TRBJ2-3,TRBV7-2,ASSRTFKDTQY
TRBJ2-1,TRBV6-2/TRBV6-3,ASSGTGGVQYNEQF
TRBJ2-1,TRBV6-2/TRBV6-3,ASSYRDFNEQF
TRBJ1-2,TRBV4-3,ASSQRDRENYGYT
TRBJ2-1,TRBV9,ASTPLGSYNEQF
TRBJ2-1,TRBV20-1,SAGVPRRLPYNEQF
TRBJ1-5,TRBV12-3/TRBV12-4,ASSFWGNQPQH
TRBJ1-3,TRBV11-2,ASSLTGASSGNTIY
TRBJ1-2,TRBV12-3/TRBV12-4,ASSLGTGWGYT
TRBJ2-3,TRBV7-3,ASSPAGRSTDTQY
TRBJ2-1,TRBV29-1,SVWRTSSQDNEQF
TRBJ2-7,TRBV6-2/TRBV6-3,ASSRTNPYEQY
TRBJ1-5,TRBV6-1,ASRRRQGDSNQPQH